These 7 T cell receptor beta chains originate from one sample sequenced in a study of graft-versus-host responses after intestinal transplantation. The protocol was immunoSEQ multiplex PCR, while the TCRdb copy is restricted to in-frame clones and leaves out a portion. The sample lists tens of thousands of clones; less than 95% were seen once. Their antigens remain unidentified. The specimen comprised unstimulated CD8+ T cells sorted from spleen or lymph node cells, sampled before transplant. Receptors originate from a human donor who was the organ donor for an intestinal transplant.

This clone occurred once. V and J are TRBV7-2 and TRBJ1-1; D is possibly TRBD1 (5 bases). CDR1 and CDR2 (germline): SGHTA, FQGNSA. This CDR3 has 12 residues. The ends were cut back, 3 bases at V and 6 bases at J, with 8 bases in the middle. Here the CDR3 reads CASSLGGSEAFF. The CDR3 bases are TGTGCCAGCAGCTTGGGGGGATCTGAAGCTTTCTTT.

This chain connects TRBV19 to TRBJ2-2; no definite D call. Trimming took 1 base from V and 6 from J, leaving 6 bases between them. The V gene's germline CDR1 is LNHDA and CDR2 SQIVND (reference sequence). The CDR3 length is 13 residues. The CDR3 is CASSIGYPGELFF. The CDR3, as DNA: TGTGCCAGTAGTATAGGGTATCCCGGGGAGCTGTTTTTT. The variable domain in full, with the rest retrieved from reference TRBV19 and TRBJ2-2, is DGGITQSPKYLFRKEGQNVTLSCEQNLNHDAMYWYRQDPGQGLRLIYYSQIVNDFQKGDIAEGYSVSREKKESFPLTVTSAQKNPTAFYLCASSIGYPGELFFGEGSRLTVL.

The chain employs TRBV11-3 and TRBJ2-1; 9 bases are a match to TRBD2. Germline V gene data show CDR1 as SGHNT and CDR2 as YENEEA. The CDR3 is 14 amino acids. Trimming took 6 bases from V and 8 from J; bases not matched to a gene: 8. CDR3 coding DNA: TGTGCCAGCAGTCTCGCGGGAGGGCCCTATGAGCAGTTCTTC. It encodes CASSLAGGPYEQFF.

This rearrangement joins TRBV6-6 to TRBJ1-2; D unclear. The CDR3 runs 15 residues. The germline V gene has CDR1 MNHNY and CDR2 SVGAGI (reference sequence). Trimming pared 0 bases from V and 8 bases from J, leaving 16 bases between. As DNA, the CDR3 is TGTGCCAGCAGTTACTCGGGAGTGGCCCCATCAGGCTACACCTTC. This encodes CASSYSGVAPSGYTF.

The J gene is TRBJ1-1, the V gene TRBV10-3; D is unclear. The CDR3 loop spans 13 amino acids. CDR1 ENHRY and CDR2 SYGVKD come from the germline V gene. Trimming cost V 8 bases and J 0 bases, with 10 bases left between them. The CDR3 sequence: CAIQGGMNTEAFF. The DNA of the CDR3 is TGTGCCATCCAAGGCGGGATGAACACTGAAGCTTTCTTT.

As concerns this clone: Other DNA sequences in the sample encode the same CDR3. The rearrangement links TRBV19 to TRBJ2-2; D is uncertain. The CDR3 runs to 12 residues. V lost 3 bases, J lost 8 bases, and 7 bases lay in between. Germline V gene data show CDR1 as LNHDA and CDR2 as SQIVND (reference sequence). CDR3 sequence (DNA): TGTGCCAGTAGTATCAAACCTGGGGAGCTGTTTTTT. Encoded protein: CASSIKPGELFF.

V and J are TRBV4-2 and TRBJ2-2; possibly TRBD1 or TRBD2 for D (7 bases each). Germline V gene lookup returns CDR1 LGHNA and CDR2 YNFKEQ. Trimming took 4 bases from V and 7 from J, leaving 19 bases between them. The CDR3 spans 16 residues. CDR3 bases: TGTGCCAGCAGCCGACGGGGGGAGGGGGCTGTCGGGGAGCTGTTTTTT. Protein: CASSRRGEGAVGELFF.